The sequence of this T cell receptor (beta chain) was determined in a study of molecular identifiers for immune sequencing clone quantification. Preparation methods for the bulk TCR libraries were those previously described, with listed TCR primers. TCRdb independently ran MiXCR on the PCR reads; one entry per CDR3 protein. The sample yields some 320,000 distinct CDR3 sequences, roughly a fifth seen once. The CDR3 covers 13 residues. Between the trimmed V and J ends, which lost 3 bases and 6 bases, there was a span of 12 bases. Germline V gene data show CDR1 as MGHRA and CDR2 as YSYEKL. This clonotype was recorded many times.

The sample consisted of naive CD8+ T cells from blood, with Jurkat cell RNA spiked in. Noted subset: FACS-sorted CD8+CD4-CCR7+CD45RA+ naive T cells. The chain links TRBV4-1 to TRBJ2-7; D is perhaps TRBD1 or TRBD2 (5 bases each). The source of this sequence is a human donor in good health. Some libraries in this study had Jurkat cell RNA spiked in. The CDR3 is CASSQPGAAEQYF. The CDR3, as DNA: TGCGCCAGCAGCCAGCCCGGGGCAGCCGAGCAGTACTTC.